This T cell receptor (beta chain) was captured by sequencing in a study of regulatory T cells in long-lasting Graves disease. The sample's time point: persistent/refractory GD, antithyroid drugs over 5 years with positive TRAb. Generation of the TCR library employed RNA extracted from PBMCs. In this cohort, patients came from an endocrinology department located in Xi'an, China. The authors built TCR beta libraries using iRepertoire HTBI primers and Arm-PCR of CDR3 regions. TCRdb called the multiplex PCR reads again in MiXCR, with one record for every CDR3 protein. Of about 470,000 distinct CDR3 sequences listed, roughly a fifth are singletons. V lost 4 bases and J lost 7, with 19 bases in between. In germline, CDR1 is KGHSH, CDR2 LQKENI. This CDR3 is built from 15 residues.

The V and J genes are TRBV18 and TRBJ1-2; D not resolved. The TCR originated in a female donor with Graves disease. The sequencing here drew on peripheral blood mononuclear cells (PBMCs), taken when the disease was refractory, from a patient treated with antithyroid drugs. DNA for the CDR3: TGTGCCAGCTCACTCTCACCGGAGGGTTCGGCTGGCTACACCTTC. Protein: CASSLSPEGSAGYTF.